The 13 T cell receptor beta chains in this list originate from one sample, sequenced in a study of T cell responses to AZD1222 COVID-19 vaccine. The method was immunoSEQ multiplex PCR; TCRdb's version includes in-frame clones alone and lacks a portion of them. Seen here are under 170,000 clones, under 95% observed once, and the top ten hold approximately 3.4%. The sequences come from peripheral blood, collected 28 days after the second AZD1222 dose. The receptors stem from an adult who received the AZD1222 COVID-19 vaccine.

The CDR3 nucleotides are TGTGCCAGCAGTGAAGCGACACGGTTCTATGGCTACACCTTC. Translating gives CASSEATRFYGYTF. The rearrangement links TRBV6-1 to TRBJ1-2; D remains unclear. Per the germline V gene, CDR1 is MNHNS and CDR2 is SASEGT. This CDR3 region has 14 residues. Trimming removed 0 bases at V and 4 bases at J, with 9 bases between.

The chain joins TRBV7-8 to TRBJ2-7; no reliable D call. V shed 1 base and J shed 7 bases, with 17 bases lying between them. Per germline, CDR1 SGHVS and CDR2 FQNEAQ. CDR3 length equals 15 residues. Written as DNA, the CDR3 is TGTGCCAGCAGCTTAGACCCCGGGTACCCACGGGAGCAGTACTTC. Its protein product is CASSLDPGYPREQYF.

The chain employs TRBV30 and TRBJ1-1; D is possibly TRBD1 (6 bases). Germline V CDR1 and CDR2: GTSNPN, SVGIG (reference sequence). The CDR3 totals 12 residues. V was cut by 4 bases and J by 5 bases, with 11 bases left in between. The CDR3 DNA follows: TGTGCCTGGATCGGGGGCTTGACTGAAGCTTTCTTT. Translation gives CAWIGGLTEAFF.

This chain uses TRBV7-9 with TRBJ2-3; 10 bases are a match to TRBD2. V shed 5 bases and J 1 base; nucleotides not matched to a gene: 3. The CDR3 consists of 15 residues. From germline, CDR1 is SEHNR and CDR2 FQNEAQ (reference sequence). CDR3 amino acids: CASSLGLAGTDTQYF. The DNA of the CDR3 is TGTGCCAGCAGCCTTGGACTAGCGGGCACAGATACGCAGTATTTT.

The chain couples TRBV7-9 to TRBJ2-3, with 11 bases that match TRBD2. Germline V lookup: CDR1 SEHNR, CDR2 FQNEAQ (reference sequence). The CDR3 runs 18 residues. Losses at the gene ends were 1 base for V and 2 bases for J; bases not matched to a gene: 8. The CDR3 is CASSLGGGTSGITDTQYF. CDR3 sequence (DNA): TGTGCCAGCAGCTTAGGGGGTGGGACTAGCGGAATCACAGATACGCAGTATTTT.

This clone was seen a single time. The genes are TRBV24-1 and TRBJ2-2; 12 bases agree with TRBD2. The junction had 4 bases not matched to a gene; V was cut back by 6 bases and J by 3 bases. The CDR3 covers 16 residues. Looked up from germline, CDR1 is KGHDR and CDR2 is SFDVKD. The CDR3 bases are TGTGCCACCAGTTCTAGCGGGAGGGGAGACACCGGGGAGCTGTTTTTT. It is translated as CATSSSGRGDTGELFF.

This chain's CDR3 is CATSDFSGRGGNEQFF. Written as DNA, the CDR3 is TGTGCCACCAGTGATTTTAGCGGGAGAGGGGGCAATGAGCAGTTCTTC. V and J are TRBV24-1 and TRBJ2-1, with 9 nucleotides matching TRBD2. The CDR3 consists of 16 residues. The V gene end was trimmed by 1 base and the J gene end by 6 bases; junction bases not matched to a gene: 6. Germline CDR1 KGHDR, CDR2 SFDVKD.

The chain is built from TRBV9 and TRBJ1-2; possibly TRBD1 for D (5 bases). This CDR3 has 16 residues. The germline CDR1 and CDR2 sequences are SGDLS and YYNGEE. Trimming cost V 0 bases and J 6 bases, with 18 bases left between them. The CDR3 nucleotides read TGTGCCAGCAGCGTAGACCCCAGGCGGCAGGGCGATGGCTACACCTTC. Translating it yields CASSVDPRRQGDGYTF.

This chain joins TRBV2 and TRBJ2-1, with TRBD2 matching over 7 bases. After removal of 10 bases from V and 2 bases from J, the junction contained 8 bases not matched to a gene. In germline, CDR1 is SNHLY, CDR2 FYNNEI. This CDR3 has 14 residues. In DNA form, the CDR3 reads TGTGCCACCGAAGCTAGCGGAACCTACAATGAGCAGTTCTTC. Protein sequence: CATEASGTYNEQFF.

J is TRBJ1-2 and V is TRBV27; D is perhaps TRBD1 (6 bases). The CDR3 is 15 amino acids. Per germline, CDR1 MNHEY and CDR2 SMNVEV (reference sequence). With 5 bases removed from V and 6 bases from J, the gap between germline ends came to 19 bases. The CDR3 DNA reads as TGTGCCAGCAGTGCCACGGCGGGGGGGGCTCATGGCTACACCTTC. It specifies CASSATAGGAHGYTF.

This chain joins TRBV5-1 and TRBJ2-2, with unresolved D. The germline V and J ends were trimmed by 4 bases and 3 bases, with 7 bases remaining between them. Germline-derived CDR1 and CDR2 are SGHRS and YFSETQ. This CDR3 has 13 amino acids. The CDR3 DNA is TGCGCCAGCAGCGTGGGTCACACCGGGGAGCTGTTTTTT. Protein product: CASSVGHTGELFF.

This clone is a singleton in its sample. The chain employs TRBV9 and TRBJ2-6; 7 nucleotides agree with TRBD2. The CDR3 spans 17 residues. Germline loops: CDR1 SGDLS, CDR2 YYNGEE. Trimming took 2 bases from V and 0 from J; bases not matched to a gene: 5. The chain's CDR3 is CASSVLGGSSGANVLTF. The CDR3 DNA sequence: TGTGCCAGCAGCGTTTTGGGGGGGTCCTCTGGGGCCAACGTCCTGACTTTC.

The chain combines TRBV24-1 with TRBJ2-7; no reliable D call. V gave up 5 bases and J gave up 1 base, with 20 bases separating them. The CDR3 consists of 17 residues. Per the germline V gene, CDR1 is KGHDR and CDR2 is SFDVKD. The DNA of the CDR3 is TGTGCCACCAGTGGAAGTCGTGGGCGACCCGGGTCCTACGAGCAGTACTTC. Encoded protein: CATSGSRGRPGSYEQYF.